The 32 T cell receptor beta chains in this list originate from one sample, sequenced in a study of T-cell reconstitution after alpha-beta-depleted transplantation in children. Unique molecular identifiers were incorporated into the prepared TCRbeta library. Using its own MiXCR run on the PCR reads, TCRdb lists one record per CDR3 protein. The table shows under 20,000 distinct CDR3 sequences, with about 7.7% occurring only once. The specimen comprised PBMCs, mostly from graft donor cells, sampled 60 days after TCRalphabeta/CD19-depleted stem cell transplant. Receptors originate from a boy under two years old who had a stem cell transplant for Wiskott-Aldrich syndrome, so the T cells may come from the graft donor.

This clonotype came up many times. The chain links TRBV7-6 to TRBJ1-2, with D unclear. This CDR3 spans 15 amino acids. V was clipped by 1 base and J by 4 bases, with 13 bases between them. CDR1 is SGHVS and CDR2 is FNYEAQ in the germline V gene. The CDR3 DNA reads TGTGCCAGCAGCTTAGAACCGGGCGGGAGCTATGGCTACACCTTC. Translating it yields CASSLEPGGSYGYTF.

This clonotype was seen many times. This chain links TRBV18 with TRBJ2-7; TRBD2 agrees at 7 bases. Germline assignment: CDR1 KGHSH and CDR2 LQKENI. The J segment lost 3 bases and the V segment lost 4 bases, leaving 9 bases of the junction unmatched. The CDR3 runs to 15 residues. The CDR3 loop reads CASSLATGLIYEQYF. The CDR3 DNA reads as TGTGCCAGCTCACTCGCAACGGGACTAATCTACGAGCAGTACTTC.

Many counts were recorded for this clonotype. This chain uses TRBV12-3 or TRBV12-4 with TRBJ2-7, with D perhaps TRBD2 (6 bases). Trimming removed 3 bases at V and 3 bases at J, with 15 bases between. The CDR3 runs 15 residues. The chain's CDR3 is CASSFRRRVDYEQYF. The CDR3 DNA reads as TGTGCCAGCAGTTTTAGGAGGAGGGTAGACTACGAGCAGTACTTC.

There are many counts of this clonotype. This chain connects TRBV5-1 to TRBJ2-3; 9 bases are a match to TRBD2. V gave up 1 base and J gave up 5 bases; unmatched junction bases: 8. The CDR3 is made up of 16 amino acids. Germline loops: CDR1 SGHRS, CDR2 YFSETQ. This CDR3 is CASSLSASGTGDTQYF. CDR3 sequence (DNA): TGCGCCAGCAGCTTGTCGGCTAGCGGGACGGGAGATACGCAGTATTTT. Full variable domain (remainder filled in from reference TRBV5-1 and TRBJ2-3): KAGVTQTPRYLIKTRGQQVTLSCSPISGHRSVSWYQQTPGQGLQFLFEYFSETQRNKGNFPGRFSGRQFSNSRSEMNVSTLELGDSALYLCASSLSASGTGDTQYFGPGTRLTVL.

There are many counts of this clonotype. V is TRBV5-1 and J is TRBJ2-2; D perhaps matches TRBD2 (5 bases). This CDR3 is built from 15 residues. V lost 2 bases to trimming and J lost 6 bases, with 14 bases between them. Germline CDR1 SGHRS, CDR2 YFSETQ. This CDR3 reads CASSLRGFPSGELFF. The CDR3 DNA follows: TGCGCCAGCAGCTTACGGGGTTTTCCCTCCGGGGAGCTGTTTTTT.

The chain carries TRBV27 and TRBJ1-3; D ambiguous. The CDR3 contains 14 residues. Germline assignment: CDR1 MNHEY and CDR2 SMNVEV (reference sequence). The V gene lost 6 bases and the J gene lost 4 bases, with 13 bases spanning the gap. The CDR3 DNA sequence: TGTGCCAGCAGGGAACACGTCGCGGGAAACACCATATATTTT. Translating gives CASREHVAGNTIYF.

This clonotype has only a few counts. The chain joins TRBV20-1 to TRBJ2-3; 7 nucleotides match TRBD1. The trim removed 5 bases at V and 2 bases at J, leaving 13 bases unmatched. CDR3 length: 16 residues. The germline gives CDR1 DFQATT, CDR2 SNEGSKA (reference sequence). This CDR3 reads CSARVQGVRFTDTQYF. As DNA, the CDR3 is TGCAGTGCTCGAGTCCAGGGGGTCAGATTCACAGATACGCAGTATTTT.

This clonotype showed up many times. The chain recombines TRBV2 with TRBJ2-7; 13 nucleotides agree with TRBD2. Germline V gene lookup returns CDR1 SNHLY and CDR2 FYNNEI. V lost 2 bases and J lost 6; bases outside the gene matches: 10. The CDR3 spans 17 residues. The CDR3 reads CASSEYLTGLAGFEQYF. The CDR3 DNA follows: TGTGCCAGCAGTGAATATCTCACGGGACTAGCGGGATTCGAGCAGTACTTC. Using reference TRBV2 and TRBJ2-7 for the parts outside the CDR3, the full variable domain is EPEVTQTPSHQVTQMGQEVILRCVPISNHLYFYWYRQILGQKVEFLVSFYNNEISEKSEIFDDQFSVERPDGSNFTLKIRSTKLEDSAMYFCASSEYLTGLAGFEQYFGPGTRLTVT.

By frequency in the sample, this clonotype is large. The rearrangement uses TRBV28 and TRBJ1-1; tentatively, D is TRBD1 (6 bases). Per germline, CDR1 MDHEN and CDR2 SYDVKM. The CDR3 contains 13 residues. V lost 1 base to trimming and J lost 3 bases, with 6 bases between them. The CDR3 region is CASSLYRDTEAFF. In nucleotides, the CDR3 is TGTGCCAGCAGTTTATACAGGGACACTGAAGCTTTCTTT.

The chain combines TRBV20-1 with TRBJ1-3; possibly TRBD1 for D (5 bases). V was pared by 4 bases and J by 0 bases, with 16 bases between. The germline CDR1 and CDR2 sequences are DFQATT and SNEGSKA (reference sequence). CDR3 size: 16 residues. The CDR3 spells CSAKGPPGSSGNTIYF. The CDR3 coding sequence is TGCAGTGCTAAGGGGCCCCCAGGGAGCTCTGGAAACACCATATATTTT.

J is TRBJ2-4 and V is TRBV18; D remains unclear. Trimming shortened V by 2 bases and J by 8 bases, and 4 bases separated the two germline ends. The length of the CDR3 is 11 residues. Germline V gene lookup returns CDR1 KGHSH and CDR2 LQKENI. CDR3 sequence: CASSPGDIQYF. The CDR3 DNA sequence: TGTGCCAGCTCACCAGGGGACATTCAGTACTTC.

The gene calls are TRBV5-1 and TRBJ2-5; D is perhaps TRBD2 (5 bases). CDR3 length: 14 amino acids. Germline loops: CDR1 SGHRS, CDR2 YFSETQ. V gave up 4 bases and J gave up 0 bases, with 10 bases separating them. The DNA of the CDR3 is TGCGCCAGCAGCACGGCGGGCCACCAAGAGACCCAGTACTTC. Its protein is CASSTAGHQETQYF.

This clonotype was seen many times. The chain has TRBV5-1 and TRBJ1-5; no clear D. Between the trimmed V and J ends, which lost 4 bases and 4 bases, there was a span of 9 bases. CDR1 is SGHRS and CDR2 is YFSETQ in the germline V gene. CDR3 length: 13 amino acids. Here the CDR3 reads CASSTDGNQPQHF. The CDR3 region has the DNA TGCGCCAGCAGCACCGACGGGAATCAGCCCCAGCATTTT.

This clonotype has at least ten counts. The chain is built from TRBV11-2 and TRBJ1-5; D ambiguous. Germline CDR1 reads SGHAT; CDR2 reads FQNNGV. The ends were cut back, 0 bases at V and 5 bases at J, with 5 bases in the middle. This CDR3 is built from 13 residues. The CDR3: CASSLDLDQPQHF. The CDR3, as DNA: TGTGCCAGCAGCTTAGATCTTGATCAGCCCCAGCATTTT.

This clonotype was seen many times. V usage is TRBV7-9 and J usage is TRBJ2-5, with 12 bases lining up with TRBD2. CDR3 size: 19 residues. J was trimmed by 5 bases and V by 2 bases; bases with no gene match: 15. Germline loops: CDR1 SEHNR, CDR2 FQNEAQ (reference sequence). The CDR3 loop is CASSLNPGLAGKGRETQYF. The CDR3 region has the DNA TGTGCCAGCAGCTTAAACCCCGGACTAGCGGGAAAGGGACGCGAGACCCAGTACTTC.

This clonotype was recorded many times. This rearrangement joins TRBV11-2 to TRBJ2-1, with D hard to call. This CDR3 is 19 amino acids long. Looked up from germline, CDR1 is SGHAT and CDR2 is FQNNGV. With 1 base removed from V and 0 bases from J, the gap between germline ends came to 19 bases. The CDR3 DNA is TGTGCCAGCAGCTTAGGCCCCGTGTGGCTTTCTAGCTCCTACAATGAGCAGTTCTTC. This codes for CASSLGPVWLSSSYNEQFF.

This clonotype occurred many times. CDR3 DNA: TGTGCCAGCTCACCAAGGATTCGGGGCTCCTACGAGCAGTACTTC. Its translation is CASSPRIRGSYEQYF. The V and J genes are TRBV18 and TRBJ2-7; perhaps TRBD2 as D (5 bases). Germline CDR1 and CDR2: KGHSH and LQKENI. The CDR3 has 15 amino acids. Trimming took 2 bases from V and 0 from J, leaving 11 bases between them.

Details on this clonotype: Given a much more abundant clone one base away, this may be a read error. The chain links TRBV12-3 or TRBV12-4 to TRBJ2-1; D is uncertain. V lost 2 bases to trimming and J lost 11 bases, with 7 bases between them. The CDR3 is 11 amino acids. The CDR3 loop reads CASSLISQQFF. As DNA, the CDR3 is TGTGCCAGCAGTTTAATCTCTCAGCAGTTCTTC.

Only a few counts were recorded for this clonotype. V and J are TRBV4-1 and TRBJ1-4; D remains unclear. CDR3 length: 15 amino acids. Germline V lookup: CDR1 MGHRA, CDR2 YSYEKL. V shed 0 bases and J shed 0 bases, with 5 bases lying between them. CDR3 in amino acids: CASSQETATNEKLFF. In DNA, the CDR3 is TGCGCCAGCAGCCAAGAGACGGCAACTAATGAAAAACTGTTTTTT.

At least ten counts were recorded for this clonotype. V is TRBV7-2 and J is TRBJ2-1; maybe TRBD1 (6 bases). The germline V gene has CDR1 SGHTA and CDR2 FQGNSA. With 5 bases removed from V and 1 base from J, the gap between germline ends came to 12 bases. The CDR3 is 15 amino acids. CDR3 residues: CASSPGVVSYNEQFF. The CDR3 region has the DNA TGTGCCAGCAGCCCAGGGGTAGTGTCCTACAATGAGCAGTTCTTC. Supplemented by reference TRBV7-2 and TRBJ2-1, the full variable domain reads GAGVSQSPSNKVTEKGKDVELRCDPISGHTALYWYRQSLGQGLEFLIYFQGNSAPDKSGLPSDRFSAERTGGSVSTLTIQRTQQEDSAVYLCASSPGVVSYNEQFFGPGTRLTVL.

Sample share makes this clonotype medium-sized. The chain carries TRBV13 and TRBJ2-1; 10 bases fit TRBD1. CDR3 size: 17 residues. After removal of 2 bases from V and 3 bases from J, the junction contained 7 bases not matched to a gene. Germline values: CDR1 PRHDT, CDR2 FYEKMQ (reference sequence). The DNA for the CDR3 is TGTGCCAGCAGCTTAACTACAGGACAGGGGGTCTACAATGAGCAGTTCTTC. Amino acid sequence: CASSLTTGQGVYNEQFF.

This clonotype is classed as medium-sized. The chain couples TRBV7-9 to TRBJ1-1; TRBD1 matches at 8 bases. From germline, CDR1 is SEHNR and CDR2 FQNEAQ (reference sequence). The J segment lost 5 bases and the V segment lost 6 bases, leaving 14 bases of the junction unmatched. The CDR3 sequence is 16 residues long. CDR3 region: CASREARTGRRTEAFF. The CDR3 region has the DNA TGTGCCAGCAGAGAAGCCAGGACAGGGCGTAGGACTGAAGCTTTCTTT.

Many counts were recorded for this clonotype. The V and J genes are TRBV7-2 and TRBJ1-4; 8 nucleotides agree with TRBD1. CDR3 size: 15 residues. After removal of 5 bases from V and 8 bases from J, the junction contained 10 bases not matched to a gene. Germline CDR1 SGHTA, CDR2 FQGNSA. The DNA for the CDR3 is TGTGCCAGCAGCCCGCAGACAGGGGTGGCGGAAAAACTGTTTTTT. Residues: CASSPQTGVAEKLFF.

This clonotype was detected only a few times. V and J are TRBV12-3 or TRBV12-4 and TRBJ1-1, with D perhaps TRBD1 (6 bases). The germline V and J ends were trimmed by 3 bases and 0 bases, with 14 bases remaining between them. CDR3 size: 16 residues. The CDR3 loop reads CASSLGQGMLNTEAFF. In DNA form, the CDR3 reads TGTGCCAGCAGTTTGGGGCAGGGGATGTTGAACACTGAAGCTTTCTTT.

The chain combines TRBV5-1 with TRBJ2-1; the match to TRBD1 covers 7 bases. The CDR3 length is 16 residues. V lost 5 bases and J lost 3; bases outside the gene matches: 11. Germline loops: CDR1 SGHRS, CDR2 YFSETQ. CDR3 loop: CASRLYLGGNYNEQFF. The CDR3 DNA follows: TGCGCCAGCAGACTCTACCTAGGGGGCAACTACAATGAGCAGTTCTTC.

This clonotype occurred a few times. J is TRBJ1-5 and V is TRBV20-1, with a tentative D call TRBD1 (6 bases). Germline V lookup: CDR1 DFQATT, CDR2 SNEGSKA (reference sequence). The length of the CDR3 is 15 residues. V was trimmed by 0 bases and J by 6 bases, leaving 15 bases between them. The CDR3 coding sequence is TGCAGTGCTAGAGATAGGCTGGGGGCGGGTCAGCCCCAGCATTTT. Its translation is CSARDRLGAGQPQHF.

This clonotype was counted many times. The chain employs TRBV7-3 and TRBJ2-1; D is perhaps TRBD2 (6 bases). Trimming pared 5 bases from V and 0 bases from J, leaving 11 bases between. Germline V lookup: CDR1 SGHTA, CDR2 FQGTGA. The CDR3 loop spans 15 amino acids. CDR3 sequence: CASSPIAVSYNEQFF. CDR3 DNA: TGTGCCAGCAGCCCAATAGCGGTCTCCTACAATGAGCAGTTCTTC.

This clonotype was observed a few times. The chain joins TRBV20-1 to TRBJ2-3; 8 bases match TRBD2. Germline CDR1 DFQATT, CDR2 SNEGSKA (reference sequence). The CDR3 sequence is 16 residues long. The ends lost 3 bases at V and 5 bases at J; junction bases unmatched: 13. CDR3 nucleotide sequence: TGCAGTGCTAGCAGTATTAGCGGGAAGGTTATAGATACGCAGTATTTT. It translates to CSASSISGKVIDTQYF.

This clonotype was seen at least ten times. The chain joins TRBV5-1 to TRBJ1-1, with TRBD1 matching 7 bases. Losses at the gene ends were 5 bases for V and 1 base for J; bases not matched to a gene: 11. The CDR3 runs to 16 residues. In germline, CDR1 is SGHRS, CDR2 YFSETQ. The CDR3 bases are TGCGCCAGCAGTTACCGACAGGGAGGGCCGAACACTGAAGCTTTCTTT. Protein: CASSYRQGGPNTEAFF.

The CDR3 sequence: CASRLGGGTYEQYF. The CDR3 DNA sequence: TGTGCCAGCCGCCTGGGGGGGGGTACCTACGAGCAGTACTTC. The chain has TRBV6-2 or TRBV6-3 and TRBJ2-7, with 7 bases aligning to TRBD2. From germline, CDR1 is MNHEY and CDR2 SVGEGT. Trimming removed 8 bases from V and 2 bases from J; junction bases left unmatched: 9. This CDR3 region has 14 residues.

This clonotype is termed medium-sized. The chain uses TRBV5-1 and TRBJ2-2, with D unclear. The CDR3 length is 14 residues. Germline values: CDR1 SGHRS, CDR2 YFSETQ. Trimming shortened V by 4 bases and J by 0 bases, and 7 bases separated the two germline ends. The DNA for the CDR3 is TGCGCCAGCAGCCTAGGTTCGAACACCGGGGAGCTGTTTTTT. It codes for CASSLGSNTGELFF.

This clonotype was found many times. The V and J genes are TRBV20-1 and TRBJ2-2; D is unclear. Deletions cut 5 bases from V and 4 bases from J, with 11 bases between. Germline V lookup: CDR1 DFQATT, CDR2 SNEGSKA (reference sequence). The CDR3 has 13 residues. The CDR3 sequence: CSALGQVTGELFF. CDR3 coding DNA: TGCAGTGCTCTGGGCCAGGTCACCGGGGAGCTGTTTTTT.